This T cell receptor beta chain was found in a study of T-cell reconstitution after alpha-beta-depleted transplantation in children. The library targeted TCRbeta and was prepared with unique molecular identifiers. TCRdb independently ran MiXCR on the PCR reads; one entry per CDR3 protein. The table lists about 110,000 distinct CDR3 sequences, 5.5% to 6.5% of them singletons, with roughly 24% in the top ten. V shed 7 bases and J shed 5 bases, with 9 bases lying between them. The CDR3 is 11 amino acids. CDR1 and CDR2 (germline): SQVTM, ANQGSEA. The sequence came from a male patient aged 2-9 years who had a stem cell transplant for acute lymphoblastic leukemia, so the T cells may come from the graft donor. The rearrangement joins TRBV29-1 to TRBJ2-1; no definite D call. The specimen was PBMCs, mostly from graft donor cells, collected 360 days after TCRalphabeta/CD19-depleted stem cell transplant. The DNA of the CDR3 is TGCAGCGCTCCCACGGACAATGAGCAGTTCTTC. Encoded protein: CSAPTDNEQFF.